A single sample is the source of the 24 T cell receptor beta chains below, sequenced in a study of cytomegalovirus exposure and HLA in healthy donors. The PCR had 60 Vbeta and 13 Jbeta primers. Some clones are missing from TCRdb's copy, which holds only in-frame ones; the method was immunoSEQ multiplex PCR. The table includes more than 140,000 clones, 55% to 70% detected once. The sequenced sample consisted of PBMCs. The receptors originated from a woman under 40 in good health and CMV-seropositive.

The chain combines TRBV7-6 with TRBJ2-7; D not certain. The CDR3 totals 11 residues. Germline V gene lookup returns CDR1 SGHVS and CDR2 FNYEAQ. Trimming removed 6 bases from V and 12 bases from J, with 15 bases in between. The CDR3 DNA reads TGTGCCAGCAGACGTCCCACGGGTCGGTACTTC. This sequence encodes CASRRPTGRYF.

V and J are TRBV19 and TRBJ1-2; 7 nucleotides line up with TRBD1. Unmatched junction bases numbered 10, after V lost 5 bases and J lost 4 bases. CDR1 and CDR2 from the germline V gene are LNHDA and SQIVND (reference sequence). The CDR3 covers 15 residues. For the CDR3, the DNA is TGTGCCAGTAGTGGCCCCCGGGGGACAGTCTATGGCTACACCTTC. Translating gives CASSGPRGTVYGYTF.

This sequence joins TRBV2 and TRBJ2-5; 9 bases agree with TRBD1. The end of the DNA fits TRBJ2-7 better, so the J call may be wrong. Per the germline V gene, CDR1 is SNHLY and CDR2 is FYNNEI. This CDR3 has 15 residues. The CDR3 loop reads CALGAPGQGSYEQYF. CDR3 sequence (DNA): TGTGCCTTAGGGGCACCGGGACAGGGCTCCTACGAGCAGTACTTC.

This clone was seen ten or more times. CDR3 nucleotides: TGTGCCAGCTCACCACGGGAGGAAGAAGCTTTCTTT. It specifies CASSPREEEAFF. The gene calls are TRBV18 and TRBJ1-1; D uncertain. Trimming removed 1 base at V and 8 bases at J, with 8 bases between. Germline CDR1 and CDR2: KGHSH and LQKENI. The CDR3 loop spans 12 amino acids.

The gene calls are TRBV6-4 and TRBJ2-1, with TRBD1 as a possible D gene (8 bases). Trimming removed 1 base at V and 9 bases at J, with 16 bases between. Germline lookup yields CDR1 MRHNA and CDR2 SNTAGT. This CDR3 is built from 15 residues. The chain's CDR3 is CASSDFMDREGEQFF. CDR3 bases: TGTGCCAGCAGTGACTTTATGGACAGGGAGGGTGAGCAGTTCTTC.

This chain links TRBV7-6 with TRBJ2-7; 12 bases are shared with TRBD2. V gave up 1 base and J gave up 6 bases; unmatched junction bases: 7. This CDR3 region has 16 residues. CDR1 and CDR2 from the germline V gene are SGHVS and FNYEAQ. The CDR3: CASSLGASGGAGEQYF. In DNA, the CDR3 is TGTGCCAGCAGCTTAGGGGCTAGCGGGGGGGCCGGCGAGCAGTACTTC.

This clone was counted a few times. This sequence joins TRBV5-1 and TRBJ2-5; D perhaps matches TRBD2 (6 bases). The better agreement between TRBJ2-7 and the DNA end casts doubt on the J call. CDR1 is SGHRS, CDR2 YFSETQ, per germline. The CDR3 is 15 residues long. The CDR3 region is CASSPTSGRLDEQYF. The DNA of the CDR3 is TGCGCCAGCAGCCCGACTTCAGGGAGGCTCGACGAGCAGTACTTC.

This CDR3 is CASSLAGQGAYGYTF. CDR3 in DNA: TGCGCCAGCAGCTTGGCGGGACAGGGAGCCTATGGCTACACCTTC. V and J are TRBV5-1 and TRBJ1-2; 9 bases match TRBD1. The trim removed 0 bases at V and 4 bases at J, leaving 4 bases unmatched. This CDR3 region has 15 residues. Germline CDR1 and CDR2: SGHRS and YFSETQ.

V usage is TRBV10-3 and J usage is TRBJ2-5; maybe TRBD1 (6 bases). The germline gives CDR1 ENHRY, CDR2 SYGVKD. This CDR3 has 13 residues. With 4 bases removed from V and 2 bases from J, the gap between germline ends came to 8 bases. The CDR3 DNA reads as TGTGCCATCAGTGGGACAGATCAAGAGACCCAGTACTTC. Its protein is CAISGTDQETQYF.

V is TRBV6-6 and J is TRBJ2-7; 8 bases are shared with TRBD2. The germline gives CDR1 MNHNY, CDR2 SVGAGI (reference sequence). The CDR3 loop spans 13 amino acids. Unmatched junction bases numbered 9, after V lost 8 bases and J lost 6 bases. In DNA, the CDR3 is TGTGCCAGCGGGCAGCGGGAGTCGGCCGAGCAGTACTTC. Amino acid sequence: CASGQRESAEQYF.

The chain combines TRBV28 with TRBJ1-2, with a tentative D call TRBD1 (5 bases). The CDR3 totals 14 residues. Per the germline V gene, CDR1 is MDHEN and CDR2 is SYDVKM. The V gene lost 8 bases and the J gene lost 8 bases, with 21 bases spanning the gap. The CDR3 protein is CASLLTVGGKGYTF. The CDR3, as DNA: TGTGCCAGCCTTTTGACAGTCGGGGGAAAGGGCTACACCTTC.

The chain has TRBV5-1 and TRBJ1-4; a possible D gene is TRBD1 (5 bases). CDR3 length: 14 amino acids. V was trimmed by 0 bases and J by 6 bases, leaving 9 bases between them. Germline lookup yields CDR1 SGHRS and CDR2 YFSETQ. CDR3 DNA sequence: TGCGCCAGCAGCTTGGGCAGGGTCGATGAAAAACTGTTTTTT. Its translation is CASSLGRVDEKLFF.

The chain links TRBV7-3 to TRBJ2-1; TRBD2 matches at 7 bases. CDR1 is SGHTA, CDR2 FQGTGA, per germline. Trimming at V came to 1 base and at J to 6 bases, leaving 9 bases not matched to a gene. The CDR3 is made up of 16 amino acids. CDR3 residues: CASSLILASGSNEQFF. Written as DNA, the CDR3 is TGTGCCAGCAGCTTAATTTTGGCTAGCGGAAGCAATGAGCAGTTCTTC. Full variable domain (missing parts from reference TRBV7-3 and TRBJ2-1): GAGVSQTPSNKVTEKGKYVELRCDPISGHTALYWYRQSLGQGPEFLIYFQGTGAADDSGLPNDRFFAVRPEGSVSTLKIQRTERGDSAVYLCASSLILASGSNEQFFGPGTRLTVL.

This sequence joins TRBV19 and TRBJ1-4; maybe TRBD1 (5 bases). The germline CDR1 and CDR2 sequences are LNHDA and SQIVND (reference sequence). V lost 7 bases, J lost 0 bases, and 9 bases lay in between. The CDR3 has 14 amino acids. The DNA for the CDR3 is TGTGCCAGTACAGGGCCAGCAACTAATGAAAAACTGTTTTTT. Encoded protein: CASTGPATNEKLFF.

This clone came up a few times. CDR3 loop: CSVLPRTGNTDTQYF. CDR3 sequence (DNA): TGCAGCGTTTTACCCCGGACGGGAAACACAGATACGCAGTATTTT. The V gene is TRBV29-1, the J gene TRBJ2-3, with D possibly TRBD2 on 5 matching bases. This CDR3 has 15 amino acids. V lost 5 bases and J lost 2, with 17 bases in between. The V gene's germline CDR1 is SQVTM and CDR2 ANQGSEA.

The chain combines TRBV30 with TRBJ1-5; D possibly corresponds to TRBD1 (6 bases). Germline V CDR1 and CDR2: GTSNPN, SVGIG (reference sequence). The CDR3 extends over 13 amino acids. Trimming took off 5 bases at V and 2 bases at J, with 10 bases between the two ends. In nucleotides, the CDR3 is TGTGCCTGGCAGGGGCAGGGCAATCAGCCCCAGCATTTT. Its translation is CAWQGQGNQPQHF.

The DNA of the CDR3 is TGTGCCAGCAGCGAAGGGACAGGTAGGGACGAGCAGTACTTC. Amino acids: CASSEGTGRDEQYF. The rearrangement joins TRBV9 to TRBJ2-7, with 8 bases that match TRBD1. Germline values: CDR1 SGDLS, CDR2 YYNGEE. The CDR3 has 14 amino acids. J lost 5 bases, V lost 3 bases, and 7 bases had no gene match.

This clone was seen a handful of times. This chain uses TRBV29-1 with TRBJ2-5; TRBD2 matches at 10 bases. CDR3 size: 14 residues. The V gene's germline CDR1 is SQVTM and CDR2 ANQGSEA. After removal of 4 bases from V and 0 bases from J, the junction contained 2 bases not matched to a gene. DNA for the CDR3: TGCAGCGTTGTAACTAGCGGGGACCAAGAGACCCAGTACTTC. Translation: CSVVTSGDQETQYF.

The sample holds a few counts of this clone. The chain couples TRBV18 to TRBJ2-5; D is uncertain. Germline values: CDR1 KGHSH, CDR2 LQKENI. Trimming left V 6 bases short and J 0 bases short, with 8 bases between. The CDR3 covers 13 residues. The CDR3 reads CASSLDNQETQYF. In DNA form, the CDR3 reads TGTGCCAGCTCCCTCGACAACCAAGAGACCCAGTACTTC.

The rearrangement links TRBV10-1 to TRBJ2-7, with D possibly matching TRBD1 (5 bases). Germline loops: CDR1 WNHNN, CDR2 SYGVQD (reference sequence). CDR3 length: 15 amino acids. V lost 0 bases to trimming and J lost 2 bases, with 11 bases between them. CDR3 protein: CASSESPDMTYEQYF. Written as DNA, the CDR3 is TGCGCCAGCAGTGAGTCCCCGGACATGACCTACGAGCAGTACTTC.

This chain connects TRBV4-1 to TRBJ2-2, with D tentatively TRBD1 (5 bases). Trimming removed 4 bases at V and 4 bases at J, with 16 bases between. CDR1 and CDR2 from the germline V gene are MGHRA and YSYEKL. This CDR3 region has 16 residues. CDR3 residues: CASSPSEDKFTGELFF. The CDR3 DNA is TGCGCCAGCAGCCCCTCCGAGGACAAATTCACCGGGGAGCTGTTTTTT.

J is TRBJ2-3 and V is TRBV23-1; TRBD2 agrees at 13 bases. TRBV23-1 is an open reading frame whose function is uncertain. The V gene end was trimmed by 5 bases and the J gene end by 4 bases; junction bases not matched to a gene: 6. The length of the CDR3 is 16 residues. The CDR3 loop reads CASSYRTSGRPDTQYF. DNA of the CDR3: TGCGCCAGCAGTTATCGGACTAGCGGGAGACCAGATACGCAGTATTTT.

The rearrangement links TRBV7-2 to TRBJ2-1; weak D call: TRBD1 (6 bases). The length of the CDR3 is 14 residues. The germline gives CDR1 SGHTA, CDR2 FQGNSA. V was shortened by 1 base and J by 9 bases, with 13 bases between the two germline ends. Here the CDR3 DNA reads TGTGCCAGCAGCTTAGTCGGGACATTTGGTGAGCAGTTCTTC. The encoded protein is CASSLVGTFGEQFF.

In its sample, this clone was seen a few times. The chain employs TRBV13 and TRBJ1-2, with D possibly matching TRBD1 (5 bases). Per the germline V gene, CDR1 is PRHDT and CDR2 is FYEKMQ (reference sequence). Trimming removed 0 bases from V and 7 bases from J, with 9 bases in between. The CDR3 contains 13 residues. This CDR3 reads CASSLGRVSGYTF. CDR3 in DNA: TGTGCCAGCAGCTTAGGCAGGGTTTCTGGCTACACCTTC. The full variable domain, completed using reference TRBV13 and TRBJ1-2, is AAGVIQSPRHLIKEKRETATLKCYPIPRHDTVYWYQQGPGQDPQFLISFYEKMQSDKGSIPDRFSAQQFSDYHSELNMSSLELGDSALYFCASSLGRVSGYTFGSGTRLTVV.